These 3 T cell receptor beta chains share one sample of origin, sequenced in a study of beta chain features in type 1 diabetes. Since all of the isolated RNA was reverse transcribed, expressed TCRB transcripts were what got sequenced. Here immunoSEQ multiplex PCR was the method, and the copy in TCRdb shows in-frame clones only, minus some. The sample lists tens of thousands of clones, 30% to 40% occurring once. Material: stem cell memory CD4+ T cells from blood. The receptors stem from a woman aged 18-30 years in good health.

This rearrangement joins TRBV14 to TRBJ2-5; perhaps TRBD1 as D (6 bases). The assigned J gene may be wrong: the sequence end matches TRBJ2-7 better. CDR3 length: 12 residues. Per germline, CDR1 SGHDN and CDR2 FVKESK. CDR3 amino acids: CASSRGTYEQYF. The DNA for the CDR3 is TGTGCCAGCAGTAGGGGGACCTACGAGCAGTACTTC.

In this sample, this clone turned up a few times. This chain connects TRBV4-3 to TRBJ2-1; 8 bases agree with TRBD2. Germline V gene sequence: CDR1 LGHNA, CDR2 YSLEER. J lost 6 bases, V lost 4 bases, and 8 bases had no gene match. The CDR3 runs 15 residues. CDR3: CASSPQAGGSNEQFF. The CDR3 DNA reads TGCGCCAGCAGCCCCCAGGCGGGGGGATCCAATGAGCAGTTCTTC.

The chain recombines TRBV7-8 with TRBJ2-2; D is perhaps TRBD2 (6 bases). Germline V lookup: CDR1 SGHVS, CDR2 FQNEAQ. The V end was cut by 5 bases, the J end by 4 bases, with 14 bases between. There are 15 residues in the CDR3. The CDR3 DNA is TGTGCCAGCAGCCACGGGGGAGGACGCACCGGGGAGCTGTTTTTT. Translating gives CASSHGGGRTGELFF.